This T cell receptor (beta chain) appears in the sequencing data of a study of OX40 agonist ivuxolimab in advanced cancers. Turning to the study itself: Recorded diagnoses for dose-escalation patients were hepatocellular carcinoma, melanoma, renal cell or head and neck cancer.

Points from the study as a whole: Individuals who were partial responders at 0.1-3.0 mg/kg had clonal expansion that ranked among the lowest.

Assay: immunoSEQ multiplex PCR; the TCRdb copy retains only in-frame clones and omits some. The table shows 20,000 to 30,000 clones, with approximately 90% occurring only once. To note about this clone: Its antigen is undetermined.

The source is an adult with an advanced solid tumor such as melanoma, head and neck, liver or kidney cancer. The sequencing used CD4+ or CD8+ T cells sorted from blood, collected in a trial of the OX40 agonist ivuxolimab.

CDR3 DNA: TGTGCCAGCAGCCCCGTGACAGGCCCGGGGGAGACCCAGTACTTC. Translation gives CASSPVTGPGETQYF. The J gene is TRBJ2-5, the V gene TRBV7-2; tentatively, D is TRBD1 (6 bases). CDR1 and CDR2 (germline): SGHTA, FQGNSA. The CDR3 runs to 15 residues. Between the trimmed V and J ends, which lost 5 bases and 5 bases, there was a span of 18 bases.